This is a list of T cell receptor beta chains from one sample in a study of human T cells and chemical hapten exposure. From the RACE reads, TCRdb called clonotypes with MiXCR, one entry per CDR3 protein. This sample has about 380,000 distinct CDR3 sequences; 4.8% occur once, and the top ten carry roughly 2.4%. The sample was whole blood, taken in connection with sensitization to the hapten diphenylcyclopropenone (DPC). Source of these receptors: a woman aged 45-59 years with alopecia areata. Some clones in this sample may be carry-over from other donors' samples. The CDR3 runs from the conserved cysteine through the conserved F or W. Fields, in order: D gene, J gene, V gene, clone size, CDR3 protein, CDR3 DNA. D genes are given only for firm matches. The size entry is marked missing in some rows and otherwise reads once, few, many or a size class.

D: .; J: TRBJ1-1; V: TRBV20-1; size: many; CDR3: CSARPTLNTEAFF; DNA: TGCAGTGCAAGGCCGACCTTGAACACTGAAGCTTTCTTT
D: TRBD1; J: TRBJ2-2; V: TRBV5-1; size: many; CDR3: CASSLGQGARTGELFF; DNA: TGCGCCAGCAGCTTGGGACAGGGGGCGCGGACCGGGGAGCTGTTTTTT
D: .; J: TRBJ2-3; V: TRBV20-1; size: many; CDR3: CSVYGAGSADTQYF; DNA: TGCAGTGTATATGGAGCGGGCAGCGCAGATACGCAGTATTTT
D: .; J: TRBJ1-5; V: TRBV7-2; size: many; CDR3: CASSFGPDQPQHF; DNA: TGTGCCAGCAGCTTCGGACCTGATCAGCCCCAGCATTTT
D: TRBD2; J: TRBJ2-5; V: TRBV7-2; size: many; CDR3: CASSLEAGSRYF; DNA: TGTGCCAGCAGCTTAGAAGCGGGGTCACGGTACTTC
D: TRBD2; J: TRBJ2-1; V: TRBV2; size: many; CDR3: CASSELGRLAGNNEQFF; DNA: TGTGCCAGCAGTGAGTTAGGTAGACTAGCGGGGAACAATGAGCAGTTCTTC
D: TRBD2; J: TRBJ2-1; V: TRBV29-1; size: many; CDR3: CSVEGILAGGWNEQFF; DNA: TGCAGCGTTGAAGGGATCCTAGCGGGAGGTTGGAATGAGCAGTTCTTC
D: .; J: TRBJ1-5; V: TRBV24-1; size: few; CDR3: CATSQGSQPQHF; DNA: TGTGCCACCAGCCAGGGGTCTCAGCCCCAGCATTTT
D: TRBD1; J: TRBJ2-1; V: TRBV2; size: .; CDR3: CASGGQGGPGQFF; DNA: TGTGCCAGCGGGGGACAGGGGGGGCCCGGGCAGTTCTTC
D: .; J: TRBJ1-1; V: TRBV6-1; size: many; CDR3: CASSRGTNTEAFF; DNA: TGTGCCAGCTCCAGGGGAACGAACACTGAAGCTTTCTTT
D: .; J: TRBJ2-5; V: TRBV6-6; size: many; CDR3: CASSYSGPTGGEETQYF; DNA: TGTGCCAGCAGTTACTCGGGTCCCACGGGTGGAGAAGAGACCCAGTACTTC
D: .; J: TRBJ2-7; V: TRBV10-3; size: .; CDR3: CATRDTLTYEQYF; DNA: TGTGCCACCCGGGACACCCTAACATACGAGCAGTACTTC
D: .; J: TRBJ1-5; V: TRBV6-2/TRBV6-3; size: many; CDR3: CASSYSGTQPQHF; DNA: TGTGCCAGCAGTTACTCAGGGACTCAGCCCCAGCATTTT
D: .; J: TRBJ1-1; V: TRBV12-3/TRBV12-4; size: .; CDR3: CASSPLGSNTEAFF; DNA: TGTGCCAGCAGCCCACTTGGGTCGAACACTGAAGCTTTCTTT
D: TRBD1; J: TRBJ2-7; V: TRBV14; size: many; CDR3: CASSQYRDRVGNEQYF; DNA: TGTGCCAGCAGCCAATACCGGGACAGGGTAGGAAACGAGCAGTACTTC
D: TRBD2; J: TRBJ2-3; V: TRBV20-1; size: many; CDR3: CSAGTGTSGILRTQYF; DNA: TGCAGTGCTGGGACCGGGACTAGCGGGATACTGCGAACGCAGTATTTT
D: .; J: TRBJ2-2; V: TRBV5-4; size: few; CDR3: CASSLDDRELFF; DNA: TGTGCCAGCAGCTTGGATGACCGGGAGCTGTTTTTT
D: .; J: TRBJ2-7; V: TRBV5-1; size: many; CDR3: CASSADSRVGQYF; DNA: TGCGCCAGCAGTGCAGATTCTCGCGTGGGGCAGTACTTC
D: .; J: TRBJ1-6; V: TRBV6-1; size: .; CDR3: CASTPVGTGRSPLHF; DNA: TGTGCCAGCACCCCCGTCGGAACAGGGAGGTCACCCCTCCACTTT
D: .; J: TRBJ1-1; V: TRBV12-3/TRBV12-4; size: few; CDR3: CASRGTSEAFF; DNA: TGTGCCAGCCGCGGGACGTCTGAAGCTTTCTTT
D: .; J: TRBJ1-1; V: TRBV12-3/TRBV12-4; size: .; CDR3: CASSPWSTEAFF; DNA: TGTGCCAGCAGCCCATGGAGCACTGAAGCTTTCTTT
D: .; J: TRBJ2-3; V: TRBV5-1; size: few; CDR3: CASSLARLVDTQYF; DNA: TGCGCCAGCAGCTTGGCGAGACTGGTAGATACGCAGTATTTT
D: .; J: TRBJ1-1; V: TRBV9; size: many; CDR3: CASSVMMNTEAFF; DNA: TGTGCCAGCAGCGTTATGATGAACACTGAAGCTTTCTTT
D: .; J: TRBJ1-5; V: TRBV4-2; size: many; CDR3: CASSPGGSFNQPQHF; DNA: TGTGCCAGCAGCCCTGGGGGGAGCTTCAATCAGCCCCAGCATTTT